The T cell receptor (beta chain) under discussion was sequenced for a study of OX40 agonist ivuxolimab in advanced cancers. Study background: Three patients showed partial responses: one hepatocellular carcinoma and two cutaneous melanoma cases.

Germline CDR1 reads SGHAT; CDR2 reads FQDESV (reference sequence). The CDR3 consists of 14 residues. V lost 6 bases and J 3 bases, leaving 15 bases between the germline ends. Here immunoSEQ multiplex PCR was the method, and the copy in TCRdb shows in-frame clones only, minus some. The sample consists of 25,000 to 30,000 clones, around 85% of them appearing once. This receptor was identified in an adult with an advanced solid tumor such as melanoma, head and neck, liver or kidney cancer. J is TRBJ2-7 and V is TRBV11-1; D uncertain. Specimen: CD4+ or CD8+ T cells sorted from blood, collected in a trial of the OX40 agonist ivuxolimab. CDR3 sequence: CASRKEDGIYEQYF. The CDR3, as DNA: TGTGCCAGCAGAAAAGAGGACGGAATCTACGAGCAGTACTTC.